The 5 T cell receptor beta chains listed next were all sequenced from one sample in a study of T cell responses to AZD1222 COVID-19 vaccine. The method was immunoSEQ multiplex PCR; TCRdb's version includes in-frame clones alone and lacks a portion of them. The sample records more than 80,000 clones, 90% being singletons. The sequenced sample was peripheral blood, obtained 28 days after the second AZD1222 dose. These receptors were collected from an adult who received the AZD1222 COVID-19 vaccine.

V and J are TRBV5-4 and TRBJ2-2, with D unresolved. CDR3 size: 12 residues. Trimming removed 3 bases at V and 6 bases at J, with 6 bases between. From germline, CDR1 is SGHNT and CDR2 YYREEE (reference sequence). CDR3 nucleotides: TGTGCCAGCAGCTACGAATCCGGGGAGCTGTTTTTT. Encoded protein: CASSYESGELFF.

The chain joins TRBV18 to TRBJ1-4, with D tentatively TRBD1 (5 bases). Germline CDR1 KGHSH, CDR2 LQKENI. This CDR3 has 14 amino acids. Trimming removed 2 bases at V and 7 bases at J, with 11 bases between. CDR3 coding DNA: TGTGCCAGCTCACCATTCAGGGATGGTGAAAAACTGTTTTTT. Translated: CASSPFRDGEKLFF.

This chain uses TRBV5-1 with TRBJ2-7; D may match TRBD1 or TRBD2 (5 bases each). The CDR3 length is 16 residues. CDR1 and CDR2 from the germline V gene are SGHRS and YFSETQ. V was pared by 4 bases and J by 1 base, with 18 bases between. CDR3 DNA sequence: TGCGCCAGCAGCCCTACGGGGCCGGCGGTATCCTACGAGCAGTACTTC. Encoded protein: CASSPTGPAVSYEQYF.

J is TRBJ1-3 and V is TRBV11-1; 9 bases are a match to TRBD1. Per germline, CDR1 SGHAT and CDR2 FQDESV (reference sequence). J lost 3 bases, V lost 3 bases, and 6 bases had no gene match. The CDR3 consists of 16 residues. The CDR3 bases are TGTGCCAGCAGCTTCGGGACAGGGACCATTGGAAACACCATATATTTT. This translates into CASSFGTGTIGNTIYF.

As for this clone: Other DNA sequences in the sample encode the same CDR3. DNA of the CDR3: TGTGCCAGCAGTGACAGCGGGGGGGCAACAGATACGCAGTATTTT. Translating gives CASSDSGGATDTQYF. This chain uses TRBV6-4 with TRBJ2-3, with 10 bases matching TRBD2. The germline gives CDR1 MRHNA, CDR2 SNTAGT. V lost 2 bases and J lost 3; bases outside the gene matches: 2. The CDR3 is made up of 15 amino acids.